This T cell receptor (beta chain) was recovered during a study of cytomegalovirus exposure and HLA in healthy donors. Study-wide results and caveats: HLA alleles showed associations with 15,000 to 20,000 TCR beta sequences in a later analysis, at a 0.05 false discovery rate. Most subjects' HLA-A and HLA-B alleles were reportedly predicted from TCR beta sequences.

Trimming removed 4 bases from V and 3 bases from J, with 10 bases in between. From germline, CDR1 is LNHDA and CDR2 SQIVND (reference sequence). There are 14 residues in the CDR3. To note about this clone: Its antigen remains unidentified.

Both 60 Vbeta primers and 13 Jbeta primers went into the PCR. The data were produced by immunoSEQ multiplex PCR, yet TCRdb's version contains in-frame clones alone and is incomplete. The sample spans fewer than 45,000 clones; the ten largest clones claim 8.9%. This clonotype was obtained from a man aged 40-49 years in good health and CMV-seropositive. V and J are TRBV19 and TRBJ1-5; D possibly corresponds to TRBD1 (6 bases). Sequenced sample: PBMCs. This CDR3 reads CASSTDRTNQPQHF. CDR3 nucleotides: TGTGCCAGTAGTACGGACAGAACCAATCAGCCCCAGCATTTT. Looking up the rest from reference TRBV19 and TRBJ1-5 gives the full variable domain: DGGITQSPKYLFRKEGQNVTLSCEQNLNHDAMYWYRQDPGQGLRLIYYSQIVNDFQKGDIAEGYSVSREKKESFPLTVTSAQKNPTAFYLCASSTDRTNQPQHFGDGTRLSIL.